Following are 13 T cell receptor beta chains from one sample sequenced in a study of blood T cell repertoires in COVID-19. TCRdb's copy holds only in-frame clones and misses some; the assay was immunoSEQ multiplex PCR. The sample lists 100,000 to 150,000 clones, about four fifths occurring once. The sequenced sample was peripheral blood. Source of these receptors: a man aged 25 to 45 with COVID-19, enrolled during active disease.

CDR3 sequence (DNA): TGCAGCGTTGAAGGGACAGGGTGGACTGAAGCTTTCTTT. It is translated as CSVEGTGWTEAFF. The rearrangement uses TRBV29-1 and TRBJ1-1; 8 bases fit TRBD1. V was clipped by 1 base and J by 5 bases; unmatched bases: 3. Germline loops: CDR1 SQVTM, CDR2 ANQGSEA. The CDR3 runs 13 residues.

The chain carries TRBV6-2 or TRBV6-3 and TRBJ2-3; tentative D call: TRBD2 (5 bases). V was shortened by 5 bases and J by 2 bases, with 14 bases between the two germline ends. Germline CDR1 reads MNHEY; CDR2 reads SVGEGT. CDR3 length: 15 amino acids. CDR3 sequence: CASSRDYTSTDTQYF. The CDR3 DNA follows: TGTGCCAGCAGTCGCGACTACACCTCCACAGATACGCAGTATTTT.

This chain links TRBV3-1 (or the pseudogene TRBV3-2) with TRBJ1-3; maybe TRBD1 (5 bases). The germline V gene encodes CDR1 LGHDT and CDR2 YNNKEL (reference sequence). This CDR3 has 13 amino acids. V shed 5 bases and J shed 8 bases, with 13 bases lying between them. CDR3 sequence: CASSYLTVDTIYF. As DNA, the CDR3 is TGTGCCAGCAGCTATCTGACAGTGGACACCATATATTTT.

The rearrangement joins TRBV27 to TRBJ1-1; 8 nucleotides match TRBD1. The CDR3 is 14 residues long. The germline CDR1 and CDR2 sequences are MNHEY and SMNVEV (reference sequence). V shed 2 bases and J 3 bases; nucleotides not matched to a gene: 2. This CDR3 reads CASSLTGGYTEAFF. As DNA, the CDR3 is TGTGCCAGCAGTTTAACAGGGGGATACACTGAAGCTTTCTTT.

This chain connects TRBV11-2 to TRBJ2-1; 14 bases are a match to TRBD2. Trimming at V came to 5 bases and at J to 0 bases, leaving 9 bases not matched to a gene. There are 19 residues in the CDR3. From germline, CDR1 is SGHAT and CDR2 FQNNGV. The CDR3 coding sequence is TGTGCCAGCAGCCTGGGACTAGCGGGAGAGTCGAGCTCCTACAATGAGCAGTTCTTC. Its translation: CASSLGLAGESSSYNEQFF.

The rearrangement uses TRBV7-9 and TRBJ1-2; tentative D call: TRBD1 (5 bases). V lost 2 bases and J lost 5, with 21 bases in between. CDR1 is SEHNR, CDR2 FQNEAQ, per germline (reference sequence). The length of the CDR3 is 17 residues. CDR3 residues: CASSLNQGMVHYYGYTF. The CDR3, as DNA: TGTGCCAGCAGCTTAAATCAGGGAATGGTTCACTATTATGGCTACACCTTC.

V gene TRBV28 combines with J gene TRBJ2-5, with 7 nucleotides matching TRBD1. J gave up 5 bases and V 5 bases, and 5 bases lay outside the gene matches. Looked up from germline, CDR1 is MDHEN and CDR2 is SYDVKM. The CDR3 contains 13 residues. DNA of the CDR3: TGTGCCAGCAGTCAACAGGGGACGGAGACCCAGTACTTC. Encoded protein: CASSQQGTETQYF.

The CDR3: CASSPRQGNNEQFF. The DNA for the CDR3 is TGTGCCAGCTCACCAAGACAGGGGAACAATGAGCAGTTCTTC. The chain carries TRBV18 and TRBJ2-1; TRBD1 matches 8 bases. Losses at the gene ends were 2 bases for V and 5 bases for J; bases not matched to a gene: 2. Per germline, CDR1 KGHSH and CDR2 LQKENI. The CDR3 contains 14 residues.

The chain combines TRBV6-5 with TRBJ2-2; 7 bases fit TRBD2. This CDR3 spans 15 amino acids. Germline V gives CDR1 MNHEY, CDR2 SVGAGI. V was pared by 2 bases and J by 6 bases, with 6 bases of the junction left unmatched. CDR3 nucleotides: TGTGCCAGCAGTTACACCCAGCGGGGAGCCGGGGAGCTGTTTTTT. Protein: CASSYTQRGAGELFF.

The CDR3 is CASSVRPSYEQYF. In nucleotides, the CDR3 is TGTGCCAGCAGCGTGAGGCCTAGCTACGAGCAGTACTTC. The chain carries TRBV9 and TRBJ2-7; D remains ambiguous. The CDR3 covers 13 residues. Trimming left V 2 bases short and J 3 bases short, with 9 bases between. The germline V gene has CDR1 SGDLS and CDR2 YYNGEE.

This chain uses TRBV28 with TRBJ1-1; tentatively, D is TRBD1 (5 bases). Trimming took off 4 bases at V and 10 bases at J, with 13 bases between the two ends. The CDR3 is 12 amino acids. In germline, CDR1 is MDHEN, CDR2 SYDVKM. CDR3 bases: TGTGCCAGCAGTTCAGGATGGGGGGGAGCTTTCTTT. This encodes CASSSGWGGAFF.

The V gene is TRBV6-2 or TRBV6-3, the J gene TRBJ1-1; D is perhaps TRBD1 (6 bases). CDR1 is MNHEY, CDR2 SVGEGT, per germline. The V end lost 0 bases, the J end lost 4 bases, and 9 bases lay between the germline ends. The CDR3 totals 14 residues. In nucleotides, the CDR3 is TGTGCCAGCAGTTACTCGTCAGGGGTCACTGAAGCTTTCTTT. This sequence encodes CASSYSSGVTEAFF.

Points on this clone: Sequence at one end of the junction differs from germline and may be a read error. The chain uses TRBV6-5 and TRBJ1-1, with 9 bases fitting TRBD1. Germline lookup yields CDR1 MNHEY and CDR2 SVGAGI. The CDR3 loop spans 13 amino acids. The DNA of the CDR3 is TGTGCCTCCAGCGGACAGGGGAACGCTGAAGCTTTCTTT. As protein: CASSGQGNAEAFF.